This entry features one T cell receptor (beta chain) sequence. Antigen specificity is unknown. With baseline, cycle 4 day 1, and cycle 7 day 1 as timepoints, blood was sampled. Assay used: immunoSEQ multiplex PCR; TCRdb lists only in-frame clones, some missing. Of some 39,000 clones in the sample, approximately 91% were seen once. The data were taken from a study of OX40 agonist ivuxolimab in advanced cancers. As for the study in general: Three patients responded partially, comprising one with hepatocellular carcinoma and two with cutaneous melanoma.

Broader study findings: Normalized T-cell clonal expansion was also low in some nonresponders. Researchers report that CD8+ T cells had, on average, more expanded clones than CD4+.

The starting material was CD4+ or CD8+ T cells sorted from blood, obtained in a trial of the OX40 agonist ivuxolimab. The TCR originated in an adult with an advanced solid tumor such as melanoma, head and neck, liver or kidney cancer.

The CDR3 nucleotides are TGTGCCAGCAGGGGACAGGGACACTCCTACGAGCAGTACTTC. Amino acids: CASRGQGHSYEQYF. The chain joins TRBV5-4 to TRBJ2-7; TRBD1 matches at 9 bases. Germline V lookup: CDR1 SGHNT, CDR2 YYREEE (reference sequence). Trimming took 5 bases from V and 0 from J; bases not matched to a gene: 3. The CDR3 is made up of 14 amino acids.